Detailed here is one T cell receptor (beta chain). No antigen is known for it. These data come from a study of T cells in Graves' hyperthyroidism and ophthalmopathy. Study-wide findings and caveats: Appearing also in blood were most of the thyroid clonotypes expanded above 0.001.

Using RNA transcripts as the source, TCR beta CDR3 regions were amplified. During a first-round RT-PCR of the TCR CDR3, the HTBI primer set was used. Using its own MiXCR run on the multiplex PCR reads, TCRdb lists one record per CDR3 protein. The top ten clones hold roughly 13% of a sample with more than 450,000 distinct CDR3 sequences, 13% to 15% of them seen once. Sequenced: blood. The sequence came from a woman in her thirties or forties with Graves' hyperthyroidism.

The CDR3 loop is CASLRPIGVSYEQYF. The CDR3 bases are TGTGCCAGCCTCAGACCCATAGGGGTCTCCTACGAGCAGTACTTC. This rearrangement joins TRBV6-1 to TRBJ2-7; tentatively, D is TRBD1 (5 bases). Per the germline V gene, CDR1 is MNHNS and CDR2 is SASEGT. The CDR3 loop spans 15 amino acids. Deletions cut 8 bases from V and 0 bases from J, with 17 bases between.